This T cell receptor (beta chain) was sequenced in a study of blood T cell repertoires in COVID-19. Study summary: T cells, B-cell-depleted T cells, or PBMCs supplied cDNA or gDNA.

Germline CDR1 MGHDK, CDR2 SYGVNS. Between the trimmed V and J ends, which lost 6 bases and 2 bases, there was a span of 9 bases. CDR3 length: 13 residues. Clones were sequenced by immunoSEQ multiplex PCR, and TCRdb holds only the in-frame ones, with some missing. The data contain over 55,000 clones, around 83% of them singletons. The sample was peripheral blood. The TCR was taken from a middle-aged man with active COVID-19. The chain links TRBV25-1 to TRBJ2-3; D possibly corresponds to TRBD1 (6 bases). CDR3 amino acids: CASRRTATDTQYF. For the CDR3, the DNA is TGTGCCAGCAGGCGGACAGCCACAGATACGCAGTATTTT.